A single TCR beta chain is shown here with its context. The sample is drawn from a study of control samples from healthy donors and cancer patients. Assay used: immunoSEQ multiplex PCR; TCRdb lists only in-frame clones, some missing. The sample contains 95,000 to 100,000 clones, about 89% of which appear only once. The TCR was taken from a man aged 30 to 39 in good health. Sample: blood.

CDR3 sequence: CAWSEDRGMNTEAFF. The CDR3 DNA reads as TGTGCCTGGAGTGAGGACAGGGGCATGAACACTGAAGCTTTCTTT. This rearrangement joins TRBV30 to TRBJ1-1, with TRBD1 matching 9 bases. Germline trimming cut 1 base from V and 0 bases from J; bases unmatched to any gene: 3. The CDR3 runs to 15 residues. Germline CDR1 is GTSNPN and CDR2 is SVGIG (reference sequence).